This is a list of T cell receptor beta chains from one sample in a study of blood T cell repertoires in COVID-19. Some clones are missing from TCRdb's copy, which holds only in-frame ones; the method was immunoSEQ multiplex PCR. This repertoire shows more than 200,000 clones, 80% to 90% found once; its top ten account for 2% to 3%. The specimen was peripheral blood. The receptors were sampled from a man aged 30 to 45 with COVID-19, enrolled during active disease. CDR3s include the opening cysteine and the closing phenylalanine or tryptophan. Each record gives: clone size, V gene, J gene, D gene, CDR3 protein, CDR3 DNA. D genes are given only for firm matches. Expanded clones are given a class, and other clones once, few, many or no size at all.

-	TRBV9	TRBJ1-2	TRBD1	CASSTGTDYGYTF	TGTGCCAGCAGCACAGGGACAGACTATGGCTACACCTTC
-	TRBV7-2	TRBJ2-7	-	CASSLALGGASYEQYF	TGTGCCAGCAGCTTAGCTCTTGGGGGCGCCTCCTACGAGCAGTACTTC
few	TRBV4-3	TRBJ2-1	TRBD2	CASSQDRDYQYNEQFF	TGCGCCAGCAGCCAAGATAGGGACTACCAATACAATGAGCAGTTCTTC
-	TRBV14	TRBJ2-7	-	CASSPYDIYEQYF	TGTGCCAGCAGCCCGTATGACATCTACGAGCAGTACTTC
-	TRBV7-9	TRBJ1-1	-	CASSLGDGIGTEAFF	TGTGCCAGCAGCTTAGGTGACGGGATTGGAACTGAAGCTTTCTTT
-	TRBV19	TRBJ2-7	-	CASSIWADYEQYF	TGTGCCAGTAGTATCTGGGCAGACTACGAGCAGTACTTC
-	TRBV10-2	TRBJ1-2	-	CASRGGVGDYGYTF	TGCGCCAGCAGGGGGGGGGTAGGGGACTATGGCTACACCTTC
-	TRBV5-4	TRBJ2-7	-	CASSFFYGAYEQYF	TGTGCCAGCAGCTTTTTCTACGGGGCCTACGAGCAGTACTTC
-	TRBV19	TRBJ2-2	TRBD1	CASSTDRGLIGELFF	TGTGCCAGTAGTACCGACAGGGGTCTTATCGGGGAGCTGTTTTTT
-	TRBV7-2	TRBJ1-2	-	CASSLASPAAVHGYTF	TGTGCCAGCAGCTTAGCCTCCCCCGCGGCGGTCCATGGCTACACCTTC
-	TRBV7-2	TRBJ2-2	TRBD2	CASSVNSGRYTGELFF	TGTGCCAGCAGCGTCAATAGCGGGAGATACACCGGGGAGCTGTTTTTT
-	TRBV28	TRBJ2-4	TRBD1	CASSLGTGAKNIQYF	TGTGCCAGCAGTTTAGGGACAGGGGCCAAAAACATTCAGTACTTC
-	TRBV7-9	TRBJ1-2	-	CASSLDQVGYTF	TGTGCCAGCAGCTTAGATCAGGTCGGCTACACCTTC
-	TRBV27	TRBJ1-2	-	CASSKDRYGYTF	TGTGCCAGCAGTAAGGACAGATATGGCTACACCTTC
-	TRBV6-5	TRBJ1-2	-	CASSYEANYGYTF	TGTGCCAGCAGTTACGAGGCTAACTATGGCTACACCTTC
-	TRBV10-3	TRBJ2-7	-	CAISELERGRYEQYF	TGTGCCATCAGTGAGTTGGAGAGAGGGAGATACGAGCAGTACTTC
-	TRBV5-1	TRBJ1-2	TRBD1	CASSFDQGAGGYTF	TGCGCCAGCAGCTTCGATCAGGGGGCGGGAGGCTACACCTTC
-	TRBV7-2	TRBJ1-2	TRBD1	CASSAQGARGYTF	TGTGCCAGCAGCGCACAGGGGGCGCGGGGCTACACCTTC
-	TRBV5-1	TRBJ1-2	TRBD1	CASSWETGVYGYTF	TGCGCCAGCAGCTGGGAAACAGGGGTATATGGCTACACCTTC
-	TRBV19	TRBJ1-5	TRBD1	CATGTGVYQPQHF	TGTGCCACCGGGACAGGGGTTTACCAGCCCCAGCATTTT
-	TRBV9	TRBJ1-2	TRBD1	CASSVGQGARGYTF	TGTGCCAGCAGCGTAGGACAGGGGGCCCGGGGCTACACCTTC
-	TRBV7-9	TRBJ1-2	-	CASSLAGTPNYGYTF	TGTGCCAGCAGCTTAGCCGGGACACCCAACTATGGCTACACCTTC
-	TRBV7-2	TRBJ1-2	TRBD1	CASSPDRSSYGYTF	TGTGCCAGCAGCCCGGACAGGAGTTCCTATGGCTACACCTTC
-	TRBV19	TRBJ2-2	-	CASSWGTDTGELFF	TGTGCCAGTAGTTGGGGGACTGACACCGGGGAGCTGTTTTTT
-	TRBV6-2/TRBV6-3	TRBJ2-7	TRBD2	CASSYRLAVLYEQYF	TGTGCCAGCAGTTACAGACTAGCGGTACTCTACGAGCAGTACTTC
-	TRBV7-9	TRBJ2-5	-	CASSSTGMGETQYF	TGTGCCAGCAGCTCCACAGGGATGGGAGAGACCCAGTACTTC
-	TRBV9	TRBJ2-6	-	CASSGYRAAGANVLTF	TGTGCCAGCAGCGGGTACAGGGCAGCTGGGGCCAACGTCCTGACTTTC
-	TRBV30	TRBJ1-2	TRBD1	CAWSRDRGGHGYTF	TGTGCCTGGAGTCGGGACAGGGGGGGACATGGCTACACCTTC
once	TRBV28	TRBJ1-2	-	CASSMTAVYGYTF	TGTGCCAGCAGCATGACAGCCGTCTATGGCTACACCTTC
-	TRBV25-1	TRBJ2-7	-	CASSELSGAYEQYF	TGTGCCAGCAGTGAACTCTCCGGGGCCTACGAGCAGTACTTC
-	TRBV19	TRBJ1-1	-	CASSIGRGNTEAFF	TGTGCCAGTAGTATCGGGCGGGGAAACACTGAAGCTTTCTTT
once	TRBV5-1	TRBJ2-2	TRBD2	CASSLRTGGDTGELFF	TGCGCCAGCAGCTTGCGAACGGGAGGCGATACCGGGGAGCTGTTTTTT
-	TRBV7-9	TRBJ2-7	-	CASSYAGGSSYEQYF	TGTGCCAGCAGCTACGCTGGGGGGAGCTCCTACGAGCAGTACTTC
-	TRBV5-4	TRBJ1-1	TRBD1	CASGQVALNTEAFF	TGTGCCAGCGGACAGGTGGCCTTGAACACTGAAGCTTTCTTT
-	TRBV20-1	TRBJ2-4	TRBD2	CSASGLAGAKNIQYF	TGCAGTGCTAGTGGCCTAGCGGGGGCCAAAAACATTCAGTACTTC
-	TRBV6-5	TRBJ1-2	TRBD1	CASSRTGGSYGYTF	TGTGCCAGCAGTCGGACAGGGGGTTCCTATGGCTACACCTTC
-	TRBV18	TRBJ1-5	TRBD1	CASSPTGGNQPQHF	TGTGCCAGCTCACCGACAGGGGGCAATCAGCCCCAGCATTTT
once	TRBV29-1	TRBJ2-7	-	CSGGQGGYEQYF	TGCAGCGGGGGGCAGGGCGGCTACGAGCAGTACTTC
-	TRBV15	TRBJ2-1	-	CATSRLTVSADNEQFF	TGTGCCACCAGCCGGCTTACAGTGTCGGCTGACAATGAGCAGTTCTTC
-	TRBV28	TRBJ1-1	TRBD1	CASSSGQGDTEAFF	TGTGCCAGCAGTTCGGGACAGGGGGACACTGAAGCTTTCTTT
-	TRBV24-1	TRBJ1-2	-	CATSDPDSYGYTF	TGTGCCACCAGTGATCCGGACAGTTATGGCTACACCTTC